These 22 T cell receptor beta chains were sequenced from one sample in a study of T-cell memory formation after mild COVID-19. TCRdb ran MiXCR on the 5' RACE reads and lists one entry per CDR3 protein. The sample shows about 390,000 distinct CDR3 sequences, 15% to 20% of them seen only once. Sequenced: PBMCs or a T cell subset sorted from them (not recorded which). The receptors come from a man aged 18 to 30 who had mild COVID-19 (a few samples of this study predate the infection). Cell type and time point are not known.

The V call is TRBV25-1, the J call TRBJ2-7; the D is unclear. Trimming removed 6 bases from V and 3 bases from J, with 12 bases in between. The CDR3 totals 13 residues. The germline gives CDR1 MGHDK, CDR2 SYGVNS. DNA of the CDR3: TGTGCCAGCAGCGAGTGGGAAAACTACGAGCAGTACGTC. Its translation: CASSEWENYEQYV.

V gene TRBV9 combines with J gene TRBJ1-6; D unclear. CDR1 and CDR2 from the germline V gene are SGDLS and YYNGEE. The CDR3 consists of 13 residues. V was clipped by 0 bases and J by 9 bases, with 7 bases between them. The CDR3, as DNA: TGTGCCAGCAGCGTAGGAGACTTTTCACCCCTCCACTTT. Its translation is CASSVGDFSPLHF.

The chain is built from TRBV5-4 and TRBJ2-3, with 10 bases matching TRBD1. Germline CDR1 SGHNT, CDR2 YYREEE (reference sequence). Trimming at V came to 0 bases and at J to 5 bases, leaving 6 bases not matched to a gene. This CDR3 region has 16 residues. The CDR3 sequence: CASSLGGTGVIDTQYF. The CDR3 DNA follows: TGTGCCAGCAGCTTGGGGGGGACAGGGGTTATAGATACGCAGTATTTT.

This clonotype was observed a handful of times. CDR3 sequence: CAWSDIGSKGFF. CDR3 in DNA: TGTGCCTGGAGTGATATAGGGTCCAAGGGGTTCTTC. This chain joins TRBV30 and TRBJ2-1; D is undetermined. CDR1 GTSNPN and CDR2 SVGIG come from the germline V gene (reference sequence). The CDR3 extends over 12 amino acids. V was pared by 1 base and J by 15 bases, with 16 bases between.

As for this clonotype: A much larger clone sits a single nucleotide away, making a read error possible. The chain couples TRBV5-1 to TRBJ2-5; D is ambiguous. This CDR3 has 14 residues. The V gene lost 4 bases and the J gene lost 5 bases, with 15 bases spanning the gap. Per germline, CDR1 SGHRS and CDR2 YFSETQ. CDR3 sequence reads: CASSNGKVRETQYF. DNA for the CDR3: TGCGCCAGCAGCAATGGCAAGGTACGGGAGACCCAGTACTTC.

This clonotype was recorded at least ten times. The chain links TRBV20-1 to TRBJ2-3, with 9 positions matching TRBD1. V was clipped by 6 bases and J by 6 bases; unmatched bases: 10. The V gene's germline CDR1 is DFQATT and CDR2 SNEGSKA (reference sequence). The CDR3 totals 14 residues. The CDR3 here is CSAVPGQGSDTQYF. CDR3 DNA: TGCAGTGCCGTCCCGGGACAGGGTTCGGATACGCAGTATTTT.

This clonotype was counted only a few times. V gene TRBV5-4 combines with J gene TRBJ2-5; 8 bases match TRBD2. Trimming at V came to 0 bases and at J to 4 bases, leaving 8 bases not matched to a gene. Germline V CDR1 and CDR2: SGHNT, YYREEE (reference sequence). The CDR3 totals 16 residues. CDR3 protein: CASSLGRGGLIETQYF. CDR3 nucleotide sequence: TGTGCCAGCAGCTTGGGTCGGGGGGGCTTAATAGAGACCCAGTACTTC.

A few counts support this clonotype. V and J are TRBV5-1 and TRBJ1-1, with 11 nucleotides matching TRBD1. Germline CDR1 reads SGHRS; CDR2 reads YFSETQ. The CDR3 has 13 amino acids. With 4 bases clipped from V and 6 bases from J, the junction kept 2 bases outside the gene matches. CDR3 nucleotides: TGCGCCAGCAGCGGACAGGGGGCCGCTGAAGCTTTCTTT. It codes for CASSGQGAAEAFF.

This clonotype was counted only a few times. The chain joins TRBV2 to TRBJ2-7; D unclear. The CDR3 consists of 14 residues. In germline, CDR1 is SNHLY, CDR2 FYNNEI. The ends were cut back, 2 bases at V and 3 bases at J, with 11 bases in the middle. DNA for the CDR3: TGTGCCAGCAGTGAATTCGTAGGGTTCTACGAGCAGTACGTC. It encodes CASSEFVGFYEQYV.

This clonotype was picked up a small number of times. The CDR3 DNA reads as TGTGCCAGCAGTTTGAGTTTGGCGGGGAACACTGAAGCTTTCTTT. Its protein is CASSLSLAGNTEAFF. This sequence joins TRBV27 and TRBJ1-1; D is unresolved. Looked up from germline, CDR1 is MNHEY and CDR2 is SMNVEV (reference sequence). Trimming cost V 3 bases and J 1 base, with 12 bases left between them. The CDR3 covers 15 residues.

This clonotype was picked up a small number of times. This chain connects TRBV28 to TRBJ2-7; 8 bases agree with TRBD2. CDR1 is MDHEN and CDR2 is SYDVKM in the germline V gene. The CDR3 consists of 15 residues. Unmatched junction bases numbered 4, after V lost 3 bases and J lost 0 bases. The CDR3, as DNA: TGTGCCAGCAGTTTCGGTAGCGGGGCCTCCTACGAGCAGTACGTC. Its translation is CASSFGSGASYEQYV.

The V gene is TRBV5-1, the J gene TRBJ2-3, with 7 positions matching TRBD2. Trimming took 2 bases from V and 4 from J; bases not matched to a gene: 10. From germline, CDR1 is SGHRS and CDR2 YFSETQ. CDR3 length equals 16 residues. This CDR3 is CASSLFGGESPDTQYF. The DNA of the CDR3 is TGCGCCAGCAGCTTATTTGGGGGGGAATCCCCAGATACGCAGTATTTT.

The chain couples TRBV27 to TRBJ1-2; no clear D gene. CDR3 length: 11 residues. Trimming cost V 8 bases and J 3 bases, with 7 bases left between them. Germline V lookup: CDR1 MNHEY, CDR2 SMNVEV (reference sequence). The CDR3 loop reads CASRADYGYTF. The DNA of the CDR3 is TGTGCCAGCCGGGCCGACTATGGCTACACCTTC.

This clonotype has only a few counts. This rearrangement joins TRBV4-2 to TRBJ1-6; D is perhaps TRBD1 (5 bases). The CDR3 loop spans 15 amino acids. V lost 8 bases and J lost 5, with 16 bases in between. Germline-derived CDR1 and CDR2 are LGHNA and YNFKEQ. CDR3 residues: CASAPEGRDNSPLHF. In DNA, the CDR3 is TGTGCCAGCGCCCCAGAGGGCAGGGATAATTCACCCCTCCACTTT.

The chain employs TRBV23-1 and TRBJ2-3, with a possible D match to TRBD1 (6 bases). TRBV23-1 qualifies as an ORF whose function is uncertain. The CDR3 runs to 13 residues. Between the trimmed V and J ends, which lost 7 bases and 1 base, there was a span of 9 bases. CDR3 protein: CASKTGRTDTQYF. The CDR3 nucleotides are TGCGCCAGCAAGACAGGTCGCACAGATACGCAGTATTTT.

V is TRBV4-3 and J is TRBJ2-6, with D unresolved. This CDR3 region has 14 residues. V was pared by 4 bases and J by 4 bases, with 8 bases between. Germline V lookup: CDR1 LGHNA, CDR2 YSLEER. The chain's CDR3 is CASSPRSGANVLTF. In nucleotides, the CDR3 is TGCGCCAGCAGCCCCCGGTCCGGGGCCAACGTCCTGACTTTC.

This clonotype has a handful of counts. The V gene is TRBV11-2, the J gene TRBJ2-5; 7 bases fit TRBD1. This CDR3 region has 14 residues. J was trimmed by 10 bases and V by 6 bases; bases with no gene match: 14. The germline V gene has CDR1 SGHAT and CDR2 FQNNGV. CDR3 loop: CASSAPGQPRVQYF. The CDR3 coding sequence is TGTGCCAGCAGTGCGCCGGGACAGCCCCGTGTCCAGTACTTC.

DNA of the CDR3: TGCAGTGCCAGTGGGGACAGAAGCTCCTACGAGCAGTACGTC. It translates to CSASGDRSSYEQYV. This chain joins TRBV20-1 and TRBJ2-7, with TRBD1 matching 7 bases. Germline V gene data show CDR1 as DFQATT and CDR2 as SNEGSKA (reference sequence). This CDR3 region has 14 residues. Unmatched junction bases numbered 8, after V lost 6 bases and J lost 0 bases.

The genes are TRBV27 and TRBJ1-3; unclear D gene. The CDR3 sequence is 14 residues long. Germline assignment: CDR1 MNHEY and CDR2 SMNVEV (reference sequence). Trimming pared 0 bases from V and 5 bases from J, leaving 8 bases between. CDR3 loop: CASSLSAARNTIYF. As DNA, the CDR3 is TGTGCCAGCAGTTTATCTGCAGCGAGAAACACCATATATTTT.

This clonotype was observed a few times. V usage is TRBV7-2 and J usage is TRBJ1-1; 8 bases agree with TRBD1. This CDR3 has 14 residues. V dropped 6 bases and J dropped 3; count of bases not matched to a gene: 6. Germline-derived CDR1 and CDR2 are SGHTA and FQGNSA. CDR3 protein: CASSLDRVDTEAFF. CDR3 bases: TGTGCCAGCAGTCTGGACAGGGTCGACACTGAAGCTTTCTTT. Together with reference TRBV7-2 and TRBJ1-1, the CDR3 gives the full variable domain: GAGVSQSPSNKVTEKGKDVELRCDPISGHTALYWYRQSLGQGLEFLIYFQGNSAPDKSGLPSDRFSAERTGGSVSTLTIQRTQQEDSAVYLCASSLDRVDTEAFFGQGTRLTVV.

V and J are TRBV30 and TRBJ1-5, with a possible D match to TRBD1 (5 bases). The CDR3 is 13 amino acids. Trimming removed 8 bases from V and 2 bases from J, with 13 bases in between. Germline assignment: CDR1 GTSNPN and CDR2 SVGIG (reference sequence). CDR3 in amino acids: CALEGNGNQPQHF. The CDR3 DNA sequence: TGTGCCCTGGAGGGGAATGGCAATCAGCCCCAGCATTTT.

This chain's CDR3 is CASSQERGSNYGYTF. The DNA for the CDR3 is TGCGCCAGCAGCCAAGAGAGGGGCAGTAACTATGGCTACACCTTC. The genes are TRBV4-1 and TRBJ1-2; maybe TRBD1 (5 bases). Germline V gene lookup returns CDR1 MGHRA and CDR2 YSYEKL. Trimming took 0 bases from V and 1 from J, leaving 9 bases between them. This CDR3 is built from 15 residues.